This entry concerns a single T cell receptor (beta chain). These data come from a study of blood T cell repertoires in COVID-19. CDR1 is SGHTA, CDR2 FQGNSA, per germline. Trimming shortened V by 5 bases and J by 7 bases, and 18 bases separated the two germline ends. This CDR3 has 15 residues. The table came from immunoSEQ multiplex PCR; TCRdb's copy has only in-frame clones and leaves some out. This sample has around 260,000 clones, with 80% to 95% found just once. This chain connects TRBV7-2 to TRBJ2-1, with D unresolved. Sequenced: peripheral blood. The receptor was derived from a woman aged 30 to 39 with COVID-19, enrolled during active disease. The CDR3 coding sequence is TGTGCCAGCAGCCAAAAAAGTGACTGGCTAAATGAGCAGTTCTTC. Its protein is CASSQKSDWLNEQFF.